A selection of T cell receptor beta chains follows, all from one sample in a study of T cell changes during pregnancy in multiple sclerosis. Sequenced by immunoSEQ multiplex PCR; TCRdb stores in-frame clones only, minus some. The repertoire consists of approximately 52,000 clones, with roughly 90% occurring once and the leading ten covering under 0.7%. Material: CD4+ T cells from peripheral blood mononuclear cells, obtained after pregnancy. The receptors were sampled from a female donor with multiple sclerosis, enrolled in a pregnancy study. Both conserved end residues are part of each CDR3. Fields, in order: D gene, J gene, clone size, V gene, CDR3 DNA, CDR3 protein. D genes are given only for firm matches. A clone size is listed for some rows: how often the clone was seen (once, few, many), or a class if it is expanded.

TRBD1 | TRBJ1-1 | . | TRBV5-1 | TGCGCCAGCAGTTTTGGACAGGGGGGTGAAGCTTTCTTT | CASSFGQGGEAFF
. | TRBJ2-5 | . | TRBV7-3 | TGTGCCAGCAGCTTAGGGTGGAGCAGTCGGGAGACCCAGTACTTC | CASSLGWSSRETQYF
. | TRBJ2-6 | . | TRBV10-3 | TGTGCCATCAGTGGTATAGGAGCCTACTCTGGGGCCAACGTCCTGACTTTC | CAISGIGAYSGANVLTF
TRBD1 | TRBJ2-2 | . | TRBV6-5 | TGTGCCAGCAGTAGGACAGGGCCTGCCGGGGAGCTGTTTTTT | CASSRTGPAGELFF
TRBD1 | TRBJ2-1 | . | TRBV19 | TGTGCCAGTAGTACTTCAGACAGGGGGTATTACAATGAGCAGTTCTTC | CASSTSDRGYYNEQFF
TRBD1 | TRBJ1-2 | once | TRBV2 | TGTGCCAGCAGTGAGGAACAGGGGCCACGTTATGGCTACACCTTC | CASSEEQGPRYGYTF
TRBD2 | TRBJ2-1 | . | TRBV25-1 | TGTGCCAGCAGTGAATTAGGTGGCGGGGGAGGTGAGCAGTTCTTC | CASSELGGGGGEQFF
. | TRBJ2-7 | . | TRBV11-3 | TGTGCCAGCGAAGCGGGCCCCTACGAGCAGTACTTC | CASEAGPYEQYF
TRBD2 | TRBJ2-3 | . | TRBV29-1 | TGCAGCGGGGGACTAGCGGCTACAGATACGCAGTATTTT | CSGGLAATDTQYF
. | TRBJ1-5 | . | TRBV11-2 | TGTGCCAGCAGCCCCGGGGGAAGGCAGCCCCAGCATTTT | CASSPGGRQPQHF
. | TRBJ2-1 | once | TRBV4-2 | TGTGCCAGCAGCCAAGGGGAGAAAAAGTTCTTC | CASSQGEKKFF
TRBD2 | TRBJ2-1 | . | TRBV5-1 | TGCGCCAGCAGCTTGGCCCCAGGCGGGAGGAATGAGCAGTTCTTC | CASSLAPGGRNEQFF
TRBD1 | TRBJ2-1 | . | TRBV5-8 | TGTGCCAGCAGCTTCAGGGGGCGAACCGGGCCGGAGTTCTTC | CASSFRGRTGPEFF
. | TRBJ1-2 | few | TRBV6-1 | TGTGCCAGCAGACTCTACTCAGACGGAGGAGGAGACTTC | CASRLYSDGGGDF
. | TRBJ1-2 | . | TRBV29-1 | TGCAGCGTTGAAATTGGGGGCTTCTATGGCTACACCTTC | CSVEIGGFYGYTF
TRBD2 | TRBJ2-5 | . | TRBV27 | TGTGCCAGCCCCGGGACTAGCGGGAGGGAGACCCAGTACTTC | CASPGTSGRETQYF
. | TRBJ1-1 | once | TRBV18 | TGTGCCAGCTCACCGGGGGGGGTGTCGATGAACACTGAAGCTTTCTTT | CASSPGGVSMNTEAFF
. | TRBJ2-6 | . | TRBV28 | TGTGCCAGCAGCCCCCACAGGCTCTCTGGGGCCAACGTCCTGACTTTC | CASSPHRLSGANVLTF
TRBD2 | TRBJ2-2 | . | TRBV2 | TGTGCCAGCAGTCCGGCGGGAGGGCGCACCGGGGAGCTGTTTTTT | CASSPAGGRTGELFF
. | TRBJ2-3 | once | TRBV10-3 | TGTGCCATCAGTGAGTCAGTTTTTCAGAGGACAGATACGCAGTATTTT | CAISESVFQRTDTQYF
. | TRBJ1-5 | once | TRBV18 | TGTGCCAGCTCGCACGACAGAGATCAGCCCCAGCATTTT | CASSHDRDQPQHF
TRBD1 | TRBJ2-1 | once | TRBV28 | TGTGCCAGCAGTCTCCGGGACAGCTACAATGAGCAGTTCTTC | CASSLRDSYNEQFF
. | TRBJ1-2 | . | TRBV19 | TGTGCCAGTAGTATAGACAGGTTGGGCTACACCTTC | CASSIDRLGYTF
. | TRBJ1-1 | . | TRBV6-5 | TGTGCCAGCAGAAAAGCCGGGACAAGGAACACTGAAGCTTTCTTT | CASRKAGTRNTEAFF
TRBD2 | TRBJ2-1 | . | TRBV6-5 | TGTGCCAGCAGTTACGGGGCGGGAGAAAGGAATGAGCAGTTCTTC | CASSYGAGERNEQFF
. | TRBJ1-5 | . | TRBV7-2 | TGTGCCAGCAGCCCAAATGGAGCGGCAACGGTCCAGCCCCAGCATTTT | CASSPNGAATVQPQHF
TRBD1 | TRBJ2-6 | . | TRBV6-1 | TGTGCCAGCAGTGTACGGGACAGGTCAACTTCTGGGGCCAACGTCCTGACTTTC | CASSVRDRSTSGANVLTF
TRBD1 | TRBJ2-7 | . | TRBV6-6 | TGTGCCAGCCAGATAGGGGGGGGACAGGGGGCCCACGAGCAGTACTTC | CASQIGGGQGAHEQYF
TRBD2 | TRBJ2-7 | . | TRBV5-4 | TGTGCCAGCAGCCCTGAACCGGGACTAGCGGGATTAGGGCAGTACTTC | CASSPEPGLAGLGQYF
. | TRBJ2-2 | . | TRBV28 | TGTGCCAGCAGTTTGGGGGGATTCAGGGAGCTGTTTTTT | CASSLGGFRELFF
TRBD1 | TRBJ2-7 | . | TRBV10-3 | TGTGCCATCACCCCCGGGACAGGGTCCCTTGCGGAGCAGTACTTC | CAITPGTGSLAEQYF
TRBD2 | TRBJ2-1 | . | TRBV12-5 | TGTGCTAGTGGTTCGAGCGGGAAGTTTACTAATGAGCAGTTCTTC | CASGSSGKFTNEQFF
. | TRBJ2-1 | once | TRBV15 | TGTGCCACCAGCAGAGATCACTCCTACAATGAGCAGTTCTTC | CATSRDHSYNEQFF
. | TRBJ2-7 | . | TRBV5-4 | TGTGCCAGCAGCCAGGACAAATTCTCCTACGAGCAGTACTTC | CASSQDKFSYEQYF
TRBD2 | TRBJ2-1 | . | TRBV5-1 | TGCGCCAGCAGCTTGGTGGCGGGAGAGGGTGAGCAGTTCTTC | CASSLVAGEGEQFF
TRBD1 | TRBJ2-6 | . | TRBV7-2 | TGTGCCAGCTCCGACAGGGCTGGGGCCAACGTCCTGACTTTC | CASSDRAGANVLTF
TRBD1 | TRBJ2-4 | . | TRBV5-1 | TGCGCCAGCAGCCGTCTTGGACAGGGGGAAAACATTCAGTACTTC | CASSRLGQGENIQYF